The present TCR beta chain was sequenced within a study of T cell changes during pregnancy in multiple sclerosis. Sequencing used immunoSEQ multiplex PCR; TCRdb keeps in-frame clones, though not all of them. The sample records about 97,000 clones, more than 85% being singletons. Per the germline V gene, CDR1 is SQVTM and CDR2 is ANQGSEA. This CDR3 is built from 13 residues. Trimming took 6 bases from V and 0 from J, leaving 10 bases between them. V gene TRBV29-1 combines with J gene TRBJ2-3, with D possibly TRBD1 on 6 matching bases. The sequences come from peripheral blood, collected in the second trimester of pregnancy. The sequence derives from a female donor with multiple sclerosis, enrolled in a pregnancy study. The CDR3 protein is CSVTGNSTDTQYF. In DNA, the CDR3 is TGCAGCGTCACAGGGAATAGCACAGATACGCAGTATTTT.